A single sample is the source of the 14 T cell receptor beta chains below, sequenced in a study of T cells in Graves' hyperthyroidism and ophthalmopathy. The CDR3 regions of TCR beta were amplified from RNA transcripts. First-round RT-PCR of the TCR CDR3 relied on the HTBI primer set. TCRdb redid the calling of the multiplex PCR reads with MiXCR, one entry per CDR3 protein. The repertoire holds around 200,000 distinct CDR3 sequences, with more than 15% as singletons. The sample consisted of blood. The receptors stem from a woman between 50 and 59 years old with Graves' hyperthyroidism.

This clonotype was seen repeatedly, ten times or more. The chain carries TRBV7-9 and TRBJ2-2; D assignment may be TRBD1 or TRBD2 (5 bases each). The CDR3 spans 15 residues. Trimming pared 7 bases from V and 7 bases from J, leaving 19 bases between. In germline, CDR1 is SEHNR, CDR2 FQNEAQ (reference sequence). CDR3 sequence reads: CASTKGPGLGGELFF. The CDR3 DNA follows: TGTGCCAGCACTAAGGGGCCGGGGCTTGGCGGGGAGCTGTTTTTT. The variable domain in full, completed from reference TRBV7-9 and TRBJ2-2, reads DTGVSQNPRHKITKRGQNVTFRCDPISEHNRLYWYRQTLGQGPEFLTYFQNEAQLEKSRLLSDRFSAERPKGSFSTLEIQRTEQGDSAMYLCASTKGPGLGGELFFGEGSRLTVL.

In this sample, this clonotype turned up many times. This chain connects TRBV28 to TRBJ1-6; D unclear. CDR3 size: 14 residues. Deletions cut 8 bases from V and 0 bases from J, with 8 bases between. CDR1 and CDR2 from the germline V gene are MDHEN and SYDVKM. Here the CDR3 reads CASGRSSYNSPLHF. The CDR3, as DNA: TGTGCCAGCGGGAGGAGCTCCTATAATTCACCCCTCCACTTT.

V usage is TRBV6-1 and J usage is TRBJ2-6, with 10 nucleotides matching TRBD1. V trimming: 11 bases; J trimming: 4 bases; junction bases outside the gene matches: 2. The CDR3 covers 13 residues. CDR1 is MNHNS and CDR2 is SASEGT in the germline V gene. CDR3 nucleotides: TGTGCCGGGACAGGGGCCGGGGCCAACGTCCTGACTTTC. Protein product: CAGTGAGANVLTF.

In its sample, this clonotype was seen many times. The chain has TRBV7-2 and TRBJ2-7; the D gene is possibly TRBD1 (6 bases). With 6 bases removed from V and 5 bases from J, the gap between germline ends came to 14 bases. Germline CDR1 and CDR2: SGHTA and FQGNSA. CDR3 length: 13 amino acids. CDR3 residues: CASRLTTGHEQYF. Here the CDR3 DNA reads TGTGCCAGCAGACTAACCACAGGGCACGAGCAGTACTTC.

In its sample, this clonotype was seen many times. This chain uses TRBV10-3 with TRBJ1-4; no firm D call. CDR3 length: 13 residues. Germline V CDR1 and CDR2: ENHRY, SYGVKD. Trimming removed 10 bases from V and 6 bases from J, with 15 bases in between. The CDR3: CATGGGVDEKLFF. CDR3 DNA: TGTGCCACCGGTGGTGGGGTTGATGAAAAACTGTTTTTT.

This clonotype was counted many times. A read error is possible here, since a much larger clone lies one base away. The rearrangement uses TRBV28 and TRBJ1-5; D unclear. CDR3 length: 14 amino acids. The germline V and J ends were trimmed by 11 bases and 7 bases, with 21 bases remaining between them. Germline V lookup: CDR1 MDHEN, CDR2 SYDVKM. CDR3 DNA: TGTGCCCGCAACCCCCCCCGGATGGGACAGCCCCAGCATTTT. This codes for CARNPPRMGQPQHF.

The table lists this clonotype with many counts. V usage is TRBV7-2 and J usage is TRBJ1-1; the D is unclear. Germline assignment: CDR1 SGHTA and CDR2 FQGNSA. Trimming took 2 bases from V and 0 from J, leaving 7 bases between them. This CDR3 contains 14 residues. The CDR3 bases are TGTGCCAGCAGCTTATTCGGTGTGAACACTGAAGCTTTCTTT. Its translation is CASSLFGVNTEAFF.

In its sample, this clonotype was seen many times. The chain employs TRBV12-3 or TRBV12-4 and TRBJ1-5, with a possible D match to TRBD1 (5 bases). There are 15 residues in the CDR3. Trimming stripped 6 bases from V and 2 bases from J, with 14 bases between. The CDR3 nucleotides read TGTGCCAGCAGGGGAGCTGGGGGGGGCAATCAGCCCCAGCATTTT. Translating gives CASRGAGGGNQPQHF.

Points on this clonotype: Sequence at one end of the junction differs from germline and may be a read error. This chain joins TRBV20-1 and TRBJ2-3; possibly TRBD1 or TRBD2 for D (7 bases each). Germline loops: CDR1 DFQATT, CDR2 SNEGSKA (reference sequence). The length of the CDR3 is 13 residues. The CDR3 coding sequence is TGCAGTGCCCAGGGGGGGGGCGCAGATACGCGGTATTTT. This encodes CSAQGGGADTRYF.

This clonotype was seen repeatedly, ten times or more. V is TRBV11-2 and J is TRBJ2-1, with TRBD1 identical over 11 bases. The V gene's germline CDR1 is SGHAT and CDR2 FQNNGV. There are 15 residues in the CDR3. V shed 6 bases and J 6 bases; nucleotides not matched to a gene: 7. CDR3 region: CASRSAGTGGNEQFF. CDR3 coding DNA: TGTGCCAGCAGGTCGGCCGGGACAGGGGGCAATGAGCAGTTCTTC.

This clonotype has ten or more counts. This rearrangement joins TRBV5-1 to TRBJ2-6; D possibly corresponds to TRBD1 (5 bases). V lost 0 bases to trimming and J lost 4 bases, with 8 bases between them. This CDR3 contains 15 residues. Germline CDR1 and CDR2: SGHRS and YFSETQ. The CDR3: CASSLEGVGANVLTF. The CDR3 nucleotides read TGCGCCAGCAGCTTGGAAGGGGTCGGGGCCAACGTCCTGACTTTC.

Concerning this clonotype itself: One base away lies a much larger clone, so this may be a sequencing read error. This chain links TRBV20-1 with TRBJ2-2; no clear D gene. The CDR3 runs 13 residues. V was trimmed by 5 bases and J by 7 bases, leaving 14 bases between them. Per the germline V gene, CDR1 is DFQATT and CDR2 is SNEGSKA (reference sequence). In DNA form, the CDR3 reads TGCAGTGCTGGCCCCCAGGCTGTCGGGGAGCTGTTTTTT. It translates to CSAGPQAVGELFF.

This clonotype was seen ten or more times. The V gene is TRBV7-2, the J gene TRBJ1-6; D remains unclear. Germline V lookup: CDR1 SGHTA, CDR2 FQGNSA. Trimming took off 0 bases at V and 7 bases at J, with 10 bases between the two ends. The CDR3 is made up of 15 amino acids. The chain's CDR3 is CASSLAVGFNSPLHF. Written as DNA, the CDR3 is TGTGCCAGCAGCTTAGCGGTAGGATTCAATTCACCCCTCCACTTT.

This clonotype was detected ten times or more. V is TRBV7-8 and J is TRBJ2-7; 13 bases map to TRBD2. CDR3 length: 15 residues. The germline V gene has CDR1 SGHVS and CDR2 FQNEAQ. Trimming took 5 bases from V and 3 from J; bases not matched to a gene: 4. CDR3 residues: CASSRTSGGFYEQYF. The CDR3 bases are TGTGCCAGCAGCCGGACTAGCGGGGGCTTCTACGAGCAGTACTTC.